This note documents a single TCR beta chain sequence. The antigen is undetermined. This record comes from a study of cytomegalovirus exposure and HLA in healthy donors. About the research overall: A subsequent analysis stated that the 120 or so validation repertoires were run on the same platform as the roughly 670 first-cohort repertoires.

V was cut by 1 base and J by 3 bases, with 4 bases left in between. Per the germline V gene, CDR1 is LGHNT and CDR2 is FRNRAP. This CDR3 contains 12 residues. Repertoires were generated with immunoSEQ multiplex PCR, while TCRdb's copy carries only in-frame clones and drops some. Of roughly 330,000 clones detected, about nine tenths appear once; the ten largest clones hold roughly 1.2%. Study conclusions and caveats: Most TCR sequences were rare, but some public TCRs occurred in many donors. Some TCR beta chains (around 160 of them) were listed as cytomegalovirus-associated. High sensitivity and specificity were reportedly achieved when the classifier diagnosed cytomegalovirus status.

V usage is TRBV12-5 and J usage is TRBJ2-7; no definite D call. The sample taken for sequencing was PBMCs. This sequence was found in a woman in her 30s in good health and CMV-seropositive. CDR3 sequence: CASGLDGYEQYF. CDR3 nucleotide sequence: TGTGCTAGTGGTTTGGACGGCTACGAGCAGTACTTC.